Following are 12 T cell receptor beta chains from one sample sequenced in a study of blood T cell repertoires in COVID-19. Only in-frame clones appear in the TCRdb table, and some are missing; sequencing was by immunoSEQ multiplex PCR. The repertoire holds roughly 250,000 clones, around 87% seen once, with under 6.5% in the top ten. The specimen sequenced was PBMCs or T cells enriched from blood (not recorded which). These receptors all come from a woman in her twenties or thirties with acute COVID-19.

The chain has TRBV2 and TRBJ2-7, with D possibly matching TRBD2 (6 bases). The V and J ends lost 6 bases and 5 bases respectively, with 11 bases between them. Germline CDR1 reads SNHLY; CDR2 reads FYNNEI. This CDR3 comprises 12 residues. The CDR3 sequence: CASRPGGDEQYF. The DNA for the CDR3 is TGTGCCAGCAGGCCCGGAGGGGACGAGCAGTACTTC.

The J gene is TRBJ1-5, the V gene TRBV28; the D is unclear. Germline V gene sequence: CDR1 MDHEN, CDR2 SYDVKM. The CDR3 is made up of 13 amino acids. The germline V and J ends were trimmed by 8 bases and 5 bases, with 13 bases remaining between them. The CDR3 DNA reads as TGTGCCAGCTCTTCCCCGAACTATCAGCCCCAGCATTTT. Translating gives CASSSPNYQPQHF.

The rearrangement links TRBV2 to TRBJ2-7, with D maybe TRBD1 (8 bases). V was pared by 11 bases and J by 1 base, with 12 bases between. The CDR3 length is 12 residues. Per germline, CDR1 SNHLY and CDR2 FYNNEI. CDR3 region: CAGRDRSYEQYF. CDR3 in DNA: TGTGCCGGGAGGGACAGGTCCTACGAGCAGTACTTC.

The chain employs TRBV12-5 and TRBJ2-7; 9 bases match TRBD1. Germline trimming cut 5 bases from V and 1 base from J; bases unmatched to any gene: 3. From germline, CDR1 is LGHNT and CDR2 FRNRAP. CDR3 length equals 14 residues. CDR3 DNA sequence: TGTGCTAGTGGTCCTGACAGGGGGTCCTACGAGCAGTACTTC. This translates into CASGPDRGSYEQYF.

The rearrangement joins TRBV5-1 to TRBJ2-1; D call uncertain. Trimming pared 1 base from V and 0 bases from J, leaving 11 bases between. The CDR3 has 16 amino acids. Germline V gene sequence: CDR1 SGHRS, CDR2 YFSETQ. The CDR3 DNA reads TGCGCCAGCAGCTTGATCCCGCTCAGCTCCTACAATGAGCAGTTCTTC. Translated, it gives CASSLIPLSSYNEQFF.

This clone was observed a single time. V and J are TRBV10-3 and TRBJ1-3; TRBD1 aligns across 7 bases. The V gene end was trimmed by 0 bases and the J gene end by 4 bases; junction bases not matched to a gene: 12. The CDR3 loop spans 18 amino acids. The germline V gene has CDR1 ENHRY and CDR2 SYGVKD. The DNA for the CDR3 is TGTGCCATCAGTGAGTCGACCAGGCGACAGGGCTCAGGAAACACCATATATTTT. Residues: CAISESTRRQGSGNTIYF.

The chain links TRBV27 to TRBJ2-1; 7 nucleotides match TRBD2. Germline trimming cut 1 base from V and 4 bases from J; bases unmatched to any gene: 10. Germline CDR1 is MNHEY and CDR2 is SMNVEV (reference sequence). The CDR3 covers 17 residues. This CDR3 is CASSLYSRGSSYNEQFF. The DNA for the CDR3 is TGTGCCAGCAGTTTATATTCGCGGGGGAGTTCTTACAATGAGCAGTTCTTC.

This clone occurred a few times. The J gene is TRBJ1-2, the V gene TRBV28, with TRBD1 matching 9 bases. The CDR3 is 16 amino acids. Germline V lookup: CDR1 MDHEN, CDR2 SYDVKM. J was trimmed by 1 base and V by 6 bases; bases with no gene match: 9. CDR3 DNA sequence: TGTGCCAGCAGAACAGGGGGCGCGTCCTATAACTATGGCTACACCTTC. Translation: CASRTGGASYNYGYTF.

The V gene is TRBV13, the J gene TRBJ2-3; 9 bases are a match to TRBD1. Germline V gives CDR1 PRHDT, CDR2 FYEKMQ (reference sequence). Trimming at V came to 3 bases and at J to 4 bases, leaving 5 bases not matched to a gene. The CDR3 is 15 residues long. Here the CDR3 reads CASSFGQGRADTQYF. The CDR3 DNA is TGTGCCAGCAGCTTCGGACAGGGGAGGGCAGATACGCAGTATTTT.

The V and J genes are TRBV5-4 and TRBJ2-7; 8 bases map to TRBD1. This CDR3 comprises 14 residues. Unmatched junction bases numbered 4, after V lost 0 bases and J lost 5 bases. Germline-derived CDR1 and CDR2 are SGHNT and YYREEE (reference sequence). CDR3 protein: CASSLGQGSHEQYF. CDR3 sequence (DNA): TGTGCCAGCAGCTTGGGACAGGGGTCTCACGAGCAGTACTTC.

The chain's CDR3 is CASSLGTADEKLFF. As DNA, the CDR3 is TGCGCCAGCAGCTTGGGGACAGCTGATGAAAAACTGTTTTTT. The rearrangement uses TRBV5-1 and TRBJ1-4, with TRBD1 as a possible D gene (6 bases). Germline V gives CDR1 SGHRS, CDR2 YFSETQ. Trimming removed 0 bases from V and 6 bases from J, with 9 bases in between. CDR3 size: 14 residues.

The chain combines TRBV5-1 with TRBJ2-7; 12 positions agree with TRBD2. The CDR3 runs 15 residues. V lost 4 bases, J lost 2 bases, and 4 bases stayed unmatched. CDR1 is SGHRS and CDR2 is YFSETQ in the germline V gene. This chain's CDR3 is CASSPSGRAPYEQYF. The DNA of the CDR3 is TGCGCCAGCAGCCCTAGCGGGAGGGCACCCTACGAGCAGTACTTC.